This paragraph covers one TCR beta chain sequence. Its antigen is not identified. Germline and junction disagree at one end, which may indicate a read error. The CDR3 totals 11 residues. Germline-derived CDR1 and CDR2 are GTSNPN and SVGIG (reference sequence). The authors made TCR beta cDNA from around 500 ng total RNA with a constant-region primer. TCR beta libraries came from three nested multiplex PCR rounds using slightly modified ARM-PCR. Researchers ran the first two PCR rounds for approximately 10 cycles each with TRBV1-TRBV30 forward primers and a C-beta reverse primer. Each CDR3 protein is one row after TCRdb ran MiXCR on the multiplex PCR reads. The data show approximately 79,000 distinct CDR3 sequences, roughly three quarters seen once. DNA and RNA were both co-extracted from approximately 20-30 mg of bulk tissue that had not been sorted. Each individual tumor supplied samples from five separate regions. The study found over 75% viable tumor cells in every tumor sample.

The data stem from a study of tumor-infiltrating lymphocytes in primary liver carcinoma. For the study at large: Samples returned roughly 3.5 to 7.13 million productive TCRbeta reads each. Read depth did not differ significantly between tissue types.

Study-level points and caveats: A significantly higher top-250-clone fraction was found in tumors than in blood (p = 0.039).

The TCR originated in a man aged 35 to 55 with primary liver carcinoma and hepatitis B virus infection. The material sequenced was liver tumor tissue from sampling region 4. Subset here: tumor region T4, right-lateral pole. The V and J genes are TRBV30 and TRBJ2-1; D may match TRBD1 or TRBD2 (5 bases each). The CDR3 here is CALSGGTEQSF. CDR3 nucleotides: TGTGCCTTGAGTGGGGGAACTGAGCAGTCCTTC.